These 3 T cell receptor beta chains came from one sample sequenced in a study of cytotoxic CD8 clonotypes in ibrutinib-treated CLL. This table comes from immunoSEQ multiplex PCR, and its TCRdb copy is limited to in-frame clones, with some not included. The sample has about 140,000 clones, approximately 75% seen once. Specimen: PBMCs, collected after 12 months of ibrutinib treatment. These receptors were collected from a human donor with chronic lymphocytic leukemia.

For the CDR3, the DNA is TGTGCCAGCAGCCCCGACGAGGGGCTAGATGAAAAACTGTTTTTT. This encodes CASSPDEGLDEKLFF. This chain links TRBV11-2 with TRBJ1-4; tentatively, D is TRBD1 (5 bases). The CDR3 has 15 residues. V was clipped by 5 bases and J by 6 bases, with 16 bases between them. The germline V gene encodes CDR1 SGHAT and CDR2 FQNNGV.

This clone was picked up a small number of times. In nucleotides, the CDR3 is TGTGCCAGCACCCCGGCCCGGGACAGGAGCACAGATACGCAGTATTTT. It codes for CASTPARDRSTDTQYF. The chain couples TRBV27 to TRBJ2-3, with 8 bases identical to TRBD1. V lost 7 bases, J lost 0 bases, and 9 bases stayed unmatched. The germline V gene has CDR1 MNHEY and CDR2 SMNVEV (reference sequence). There are 16 residues in the CDR3.

The chain uses TRBV28 and TRBJ2-1; maybe TRBD2 (5 bases). This CDR3 contains 12 residues. V lost 8 bases to trimming and J lost 6 bases, with 11 bases between them. CDR1 and CDR2 from the germline V gene are MDHEN and SYDVKM. Here the CDR3 reads CASRGVSNEQFF. The CDR3 DNA follows: TGTGCCAGCCGGGGAGTCTCCAATGAGCAGTTCTTC.